The clone carrying this TCR beta chain was found a few times. V lost 4 bases to trimming and J lost 0 bases; unmatched junction nucleotides: 14. The length of the CDR3 is 18 residues. Germline assignment: CDR1 SGHRS and CDR2 YFSETQ. Produced via immunoSEQ multiplex PCR; TCRdb's table is partial and in-frame only. Of more than 95,000 clones listed, about four fifths are singletons. The data were taken from a study of control samples from healthy donors and cancer patients. The genes are TRBV5-1 and TRBJ1-2, with TRBD1 matching 8 bases. The receptor's source is a woman in her forties or fifties in good health. Sequenced input: blood. CDR3 sequence (DNA): TGCGCCAGCAGCACCGGACAGGGTACATTAATTACTAACTATGGCTACACCTTC. Translation gives CASSTGQGTLITNYGYTF.